This T cell receptor (beta chain) came from a study of T-cell reconstitution after alpha-beta-depleted transplantation in children. Trimming removed 4 bases from V and 4 bases from J; junction bases left unmatched: 12. The CDR3 sequence is 17 residues long. Germline CDR1 is MGHDK and CDR2 is SYGVNS. Preparing the TCRbeta library involved the use of unique molecular identifiers. TCRdb passed the PCR reads through MiXCR, listing each CDR3 protein once. The sample carries roughly 500,000 distinct CDR3 sequences, roughly an eighth recorded once. This clonotype was detected a few times. This clonotype was sampled from a human donor who donated a stem cell graft to a child with combined immunodeficiency. The chain has TRBV25-1 and TRBJ2-7; 11 positions match TRBD1. Sequencing was performed on PBMCs from the stem cell graft donor, taken from the stem cell graft. The CDR3 nucleotides read TGTGCCAGCAGTGCGCCGGGACAGGGGGACGAGGGATACGAGCAGTACTTC. Amino acid sequence: CASSAPGQGDEGYEQYF.